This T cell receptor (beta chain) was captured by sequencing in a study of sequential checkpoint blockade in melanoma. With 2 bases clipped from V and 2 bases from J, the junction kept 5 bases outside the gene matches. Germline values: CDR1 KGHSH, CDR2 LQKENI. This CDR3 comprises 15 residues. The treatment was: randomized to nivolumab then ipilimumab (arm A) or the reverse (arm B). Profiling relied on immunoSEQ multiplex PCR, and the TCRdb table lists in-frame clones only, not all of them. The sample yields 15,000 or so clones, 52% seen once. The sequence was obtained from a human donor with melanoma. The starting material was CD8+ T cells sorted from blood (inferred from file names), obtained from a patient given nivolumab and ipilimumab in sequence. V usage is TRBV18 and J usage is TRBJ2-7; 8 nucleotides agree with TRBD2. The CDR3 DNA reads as TGTGCCAGCTCACCAGGCAGCGGGGGCACCTACGAGCAGTACTTC. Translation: CASSPGSGGTYEQYF.